This record looks at one TCR beta chain sequence and its context. Its antigen is still unknown. Relative to the germline gene, one junction end is altered; a read error may explain this. Patients showing uncontrolled infection, other autoimmune disease, pregnancy or lactation were ineligible. Germline V CDR1 and CDR2: DFQATT, SNEGSKA (reference sequence). The CDR3 is made up of 10 amino acids. RNA transcripts yielded amplified TCR beta CDR3 regions. Using the HTBI primer set, a first-round RT-PCR was run on the TCR CDR3. TCRdb re-derived calls from the multiplex PCR reads in MiXCR, one entry per CDR3 protein. The sample has about 570,000 distinct CDR3 sequences, around 45% seen once. This entry belongs to a study of T cells in Graves' hyperthyroidism and ophthalmopathy. Study-level findings and limits: Most expanded thyroid clonotypes above 0.001 also appeared in blood.

This TCR was recovered from an adult woman with Graves' disease, either hyperthyroidism or ophthalmopathy (not recorded which). The chain uses TRBV20-1 and TRBJ1-6; a weak D match, TRBD1 (6 bases). Source material: peripheral blood or thyroid tissue (not recorded which). The CDR3 DNA reads as TGCAGTGCTCCGATGGGGGGCGTTGAGTTT. The encoded protein is CSAPMGGVEF.